This section outlines one T cell receptor (beta chain) sequence together with its context. J gave up 8 bases and V 0 bases, and 12 bases lay outside the gene matches. The germline V gene encodes CDR1 KGHSH and CDR2 LQKENI. The CDR3 length is 17 residues. The data were obtained in a study of shared clonotypes between healthy human individuals. Here immunoSEQ multiplex PCR was the method, and the copy in TCRdb shows in-frame clones only, minus some. The data contain 850,000 to 1,200,000 clones, around 74% of them singletons. The sequence derives from a man aged 18 to 35 in good health. This rearrangement joins TRBV18 to TRBJ2-3; 9 nucleotides align to TRBD1. Sequencing input: memory CD4+ T cells sorted from blood. Subset: CD45RA-negative fraction. CDR3 in DNA: TGTGCCAGCTCACCACCCCGTAGGACAGGGGTTTCGGGTACGCAGTATTTT. Residues: CASSPPRRTGVSGTQYF.